Shown below are 27 T cell receptor beta chains from a single sample sequenced in a study of T-cell reconstitution after alpha-beta-depleted transplantation in children (TCRdb year 2016). Library generation was performed with PCR. The data were produced on an Illumina HiSeq 2500. To normalize quantification of the TCRbeta repertoire, the TCR libraries were built with molecular barcoding that relied on unique molecular identifiers. TCRdb reprocessing: public reads trimmed at Q25 with fastp, clones called with MiXCR, in-frame beta chains kept. Rows matching on CDR3 protein sequence are summarized as one entry with the most common DNA and genes. This sample gives about 610,000 distinct CDR3 sequences in total; 10% of them show up just once. 4% to 5% of the sample is held by the ten biggest clonotypes. The sample in question was PBMCs from the stem cell graft donor, obtained from the stem cell graft. The receptor set was obtained from a human donor who donated a stem cell graft to a child with acute myeloid leukemia.

Many counts were recorded for this clonotype. The chain uses TRBV7-9 and TRBJ2-7; the match to TRBD1 covers 10 bases. V dropped 3 bases and J dropped 4; count of bases not matched to a gene: 6. Germline-derived CDR1 and CDR2 are SEHNR and FQNEAQ (reference sequence). The CDR3 is made up of 15 amino acids. CDR3 amino acids: CASSFPGQGFYEQYF. The CDR3 DNA sequence: TGTGCCAGCAGCTTTCCGGGACAGGGGTTTTACGAGCAGTACTTC.

The chain is built from TRBV29-1 and TRBJ1-1, with D possibly being TRBD1 (5 bases). The CDR3 totals 13 residues. From germline, CDR1 is SQVTM and CDR2 ANQGSEA. Trimming pared 6 bases from V and 2 bases from J, leaving 13 bases between. Here the CDR3 DNA reads TGCAGCGTCCCGTTGGGGGGAAACACTGAAGCTTTCTTT. Residues: CSVPLGGNTEAFF.

This clonotype was counted between two and nine times. The chain joins TRBV27 to TRBJ2-2, with TRBD2 matching over 11 bases. The CDR3 extends over 18 amino acids. V was pared by 6 bases and J by 8 bases, with 17 bases of the junction left unmatched. Germline values: CDR1 MNHEY, CDR2 SMNVEV (reference sequence). The CDR3 loop is CASSRTSLAGGPGGELFF. CDR3 in DNA: TGTGCCAGCAGCCGGACCTCGCTAGCGGGAGGACCGGGGGGGGAGCTGTTTTTT.

The chain couples TRBV7-9 to TRBJ1-5, with D possibly TRBD1 on 6 matching bases. Trimming took off 5 bases at V and 5 bases at J, with 13 bases between the two ends. The CDR3 spans 14 residues. Germline V lookup: CDR1 SEHNR, CDR2 FQNEAQ (reference sequence). CDR3 sequence: CASSGGGMDQPQHF. DNA for the CDR3: TGTGCCAGCAGCGGAGGGGGGATGGATCAGCCCCAGCATTTT.

This clonotype has at least ten counts. V is TRBV7-3 and J is TRBJ2-2; TRBD1 is a possible D gene (5 bases). Germline values: CDR1 SGHTA, CDR2 FQGTGA. The CDR3 runs 14 residues. V lost 5 bases and J 8 bases, leaving 15 bases between the germline ends. The CDR3 nucleotides are TGTGCCAGCAGCCTGCAGGGTATTACGGGGGAGCTGTTTTTT. Encoded protein: CASSLQGITGELFF. Drawing the rest from reference TRBV7-3 and TRBJ2-2, the complete variable domain is GAGVSQTPSNKVTEKGKYVELRCDPISGHTALYWYRQSLGQGPEFLIYFQGTGAADDSGLPNDRFFAVRPEGSVSTLKIQRTERGDSAVYLCASSLQGITGELFFGEGSRLTVL.

There are many counts of this clonotype. This sequence joins TRBV15 and TRBJ1-6; D is unresolved. The CDR3 covers 14 residues. CDR1 and CDR2 from the germline V gene are LNHNV and YYDKDF (reference sequence). Trimming cost V 1 base and J 8 bases, with 9 bases left between them. The CDR3 DNA reads as TGTGCCACCAGCAGAGTGTCGCGGGATTCACCCCTCCACTTT. Protein product: CATSRVSRDSPLHF.

The genes are TRBV12-3 or TRBV12-4 and TRBJ2-7; D remains ambiguous. Trimming pared 6 bases from V and 3 bases from J, leaving 6 bases between. This CDR3 has 11 residues. The CDR3 region has the DNA TGTGCCAGCAGCCATAACTACGAGCAGTACTTC. Its translation is CASSHNYEQYF.

This clonotype was counted between two and nine times. The V call is TRBV6-2 or TRBV6-3, the J call TRBJ2-1; 9 bases align to TRBD2. In germline, CDR1 is MNHEY, CDR2 SVGEGT. The V segment lost 0 bases and the J segment 6 bases; nucleotides outside the gene matches: 9. The CDR3 spans 17 residues. The CDR3 is CASSYSGSGRTSNEQFF. DNA of the CDR3: TGTGCCAGCAGTTACTCGGGTAGCGGGAGAACAAGCAATGAGCAGTTCTTC.

V gene TRBV18 combines with J gene TRBJ2-2, with a weak D call TRBD2 (5 bases). The CDR3 spans 16 residues. V dropped 2 bases and J dropped 1 base, with 11 bases sitting between them. Looked up from germline, CDR1 is KGHSH and CDR2 is LQKENI. In DNA, the CDR3 is TGTGCCAGCTCACCAGTTTGGAGCGGGAACACCGGGGAGCTGTTTTTT. Translation: CASSPVWSGNTGELFF.

This clonotype was seen repeatedly, ten times or more. The chain has TRBV7-2 and TRBJ2-2, with 11 bases lining up with TRBD2. The CDR3 contains 16 residues. Germline-derived CDR1 and CDR2 are SGHTA and FQGNSA. The V segment lost 5 bases and the J segment 2 bases; nucleotides outside the gene matches: 4. CDR3 bases: TGTGCCAGCAGCCAAACTAGCGGGGGAAACACCGGGGAGCTGTTTTTT. This codes for CASSQTSGGNTGELFF.

The chain joins TRBV20-1 to TRBJ2-5; 7 bases agree with TRBD1. With 5 bases clipped from V and 5 bases from J, the junction kept 20 bases outside the gene matches. Per germline, CDR1 DFQATT and CDR2 SNEGSKA (reference sequence). The CDR3 runs to 17 residues. CDR3 loop: CSAEIRQGGVRAETQYF. In DNA, the CDR3 is TGCAGTGCTGAAATTAGACAGGGTGGTGTCCGCGCGGAGACCCAGTACTTC.

This clonotype was seen many times. The DNA of the CDR3 is TGCAGCTCAGCGGAGCGGGCCTACAATGAGCAGTTCTTC. Translated: CSSAERAYNEQFF. The V call is TRBV29-1, the J call TRBJ2-1; possible D gene TRBD2, 6 bases. The CDR3 contains 13 residues. Germline V gene lookup returns CDR1 SQVTM and CDR2 ANQGSEA. Trimming stripped 8 bases from V and 2 bases from J, with 13 bases between.

V and J are TRBV7-2 and TRBJ2-7; the D gene could be TRBD1 or TRBD2 (5 bases each). This CDR3 has 16 amino acids. Trimming cost V 5 bases and J 9 bases, with 26 bases left between them. Germline V gene lookup returns CDR1 SGHTA and CDR2 FQGNSA. CDR3 DNA sequence: TGTGCCAGCAGCCTACCTAGGGGCGGGTCGTTTACTGTGCAGTACTTC. This codes for CASSLPRGGSFTVQYF.

The chain links TRBV3-1 to TRBJ1-5, with 10 bases that match TRBD1. CDR1 is LGHDT and CDR2 is YNNKEL in the germline V gene (reference sequence). The ends lost 3 bases at V and 3 bases at J; junction bases unmatched: 5. There are 16 residues in the CDR3. CDR3 protein: CASSHGDRGDNQPQHF. In DNA, the CDR3 is TGTGCCAGCAGCCACGGGGACAGGGGCGACAATCAGCCCCAGCATTTT.

This clonotype was observed at least ten times. The genes are TRBV28 and TRBJ2-7, with D unclear. Germline V lookup: CDR1 MDHEN, CDR2 SYDVKM. Trimming stripped 4 bases from V and 6 bases from J, with 13 bases between. The CDR3 totals 13 residues. The CDR3 DNA follows: TGTGCCAGCAGTTCCATCCCATCCGGCGAGCAGTACTTC. This encodes CASSSIPSGEQYF.

V and J are TRBV18 and TRBJ2-7; 7 nucleotides agree with TRBD2. Germline CDR1 reads KGHSH; CDR2 reads LQKENI. Unmatched junction bases numbered 3, after V lost 1 base and J lost 0 bases. CDR3 length: 15 amino acids. The CDR3 coding sequence is TGTGCCAGCTCACCACGGCGGGAGTACTCCTACGAGCAGTACTTC. It translates to CASSPRREYSYEQYF.

This clonotype was counted a few times. This chain joins TRBV29-1 and TRBJ2-1; 13 bases line up with TRBD2. Germline-derived CDR1 and CDR2 are SQVTM and ANQGSEA. CDR3 length: 14 residues. V gave up 7 bases and J gave up 4 bases; unmatched junction bases: 4. CDR3 sequence: CSATGLAGYNEQFF. The DNA of the CDR3 is TGCAGCGCCACGGGACTAGCGGGGTACAATGAGCAGTTCTTC.

This clonotype showed up just a few times. The chain recombines TRBV27 with TRBJ1-6; 9 nucleotides line up with TRBD1. This CDR3 region has 15 residues. Germline lookup yields CDR1 MNHEY and CDR2 SMNVEV (reference sequence). Trimming removed 4 bases from V and 10 bases from J; junction bases left unmatched: 8. The CDR3 here is CASSYGQGLGSPLHF. CDR3 sequence (DNA): TGTGCCAGCAGTTATGGACAGGGGTTAGGATCACCCCTCCACTTT.

This clonotype was seen only a few times. The J gene is TRBJ2-7, the V gene TRBV20-1, with D tentatively TRBD1 (9 bases). From germline, CDR1 is DFQATT and CDR2 SNEGSKA (reference sequence). This CDR3 spans 17 amino acids. Trimming left V 4 bases short and J 1 base short, with 23 bases between. The CDR3 DNA sequence: TGCAGTGCTATAGCGGGACAGGGTAACCTGAGGTCCTACGAGCAGTACTTC. This translates into CSAIAGQGNLRSYEQYF.

This clonotype was seen a few times. This chain joins TRBV7-9 and TRBJ1-2; D possibly corresponds to TRBD1 (5 bases). The CDR3 totals 14 residues. The V and J ends lost 1 base and 6 bases respectively, with 12 bases between them. Looked up from germline, CDR1 is SEHNR and CDR2 is FQNEAQ (reference sequence). This CDR3 reads CASSLVDSGDGYTF. The CDR3, as DNA: TGTGCCAGCAGCTTAGTTGACTCGGGGGATGGCTACACCTTC.

This clonotype was detected a few times. This rearrangement joins TRBV7-9 to TRBJ2-5, with a possible D match to TRBD1 (5 bases). The length of the CDR3 is 14 residues. The ends were cut back, 1 base at V and 4 bases at J, with 10 bases in the middle. Germline lookup yields CDR1 SEHNR and CDR2 FQNEAQ (reference sequence). The CDR3 here is CASSLVLGLETQYF. The CDR3 bases are TGTGCCAGCAGCTTAGTCCTGGGGCTAGAGACCCAGTACTTC. The variable domain in full, with the rest retrieved from reference TRBV7-9 and TRBJ2-5, is DTGVSQNPRHKITKRGQNVTFRCDPISEHNRLYWYRQTLGQGPEFLTYFQNEAQLEKSRLLSDRFSAERPKGSFSTLEIQRTEQGDSAMYLCASSLVLGLETQYFGPGTRLLVL.

CDR3 protein: CASSPGLVGPTDTQYF. DNA of the CDR3: TGTGCCAGCAGCCCCGGACTAGTGGGTCCGACAGATACGCAGTATTTT. This chain links TRBV11-2 with TRBJ2-3; TRBD2 matches 7 bases. The CDR3 runs 16 residues. CDR1 and CDR2 (germline): SGHAT, FQNNGV. Trimming removed 5 bases from V and 3 bases from J; junction bases left unmatched: 11.

V is TRBV12-3 or TRBV12-4 and J is TRBJ2-1; 11 bases align to TRBD2. The length of the CDR3 is 18 residues. V shed 6 bases and J 0 bases; nucleotides not matched to a gene: 10. The DNA of the CDR3 is TGTGCCAGCAGAACGGGACTAGCGGCCTTGAGCTCCTACAATGAGCAGTTCTTC. This translates into CASRTGLAALSSYNEQFF.

This clonotype was counted between two and nine times. CDR3 in DNA: TGTGCCAGCAGTCCCCAAAGACTGACGAACACTGAAGCTTTCTTT. This encodes CASSPQRLTNTEAFF. The chain links TRBV12-3 or TRBV12-4 to TRBJ1-1; D is ambiguous. Trimming took 5 bases from V and 1 from J, leaving 14 bases between them. The length of the CDR3 is 15 residues.

The rearrangement joins TRBV28 to TRBJ2-1; D gene ambiguous. CDR3 length: 12 residues. V lost 5 bases and J 4 bases, leaving 6 bases between the germline ends. From germline, CDR1 is MDHEN and CDR2 SYDVKM. DNA of the CDR3: TGTGCCAGCAGTCCCCAGTACAATGAGCAGTTCTTC. Protein sequence: CASSPQYNEQFF.

In this sample, this clonotype turned up a few times. CDR3 nucleotide sequence: TGTGCCAGTGGGACGAACGACGTGGCTTTCTTT. The encoded protein is CASGTNDVAFF. The gene calls are TRBV19 and TRBJ1-1; weak D call: TRBD1 (5 bases). V was cut by 8 bases and J by 11 bases, with 15 bases left in between. The CDR3 runs 11 residues. Germline V CDR1 and CDR2: LNHDA, SQIVND (reference sequence).

This clonotype was counted only a few times. J is TRBJ1-6 and V is TRBV3-1; no clear D gene. The V end was cut by 5 bases, the J end by 0 bases, with 5 bases between. The CDR3 length is 14 residues. The germline gives CDR1 LGHDT, CDR2 YNNKEL (reference sequence). The CDR3 DNA is TGTGCCAGCAGCTCTAGCTCCTATAATTCACCCCTCCACTTT. It specifies CASSSSSYNSPLHF.